The rows below give T cell receptor beta chains drawn from one sample of a study of T cells in Graves' hyperthyroidism and ophthalmopathy. TCRdb reprocessed the multiplex PCR reads with MiXCR, giving one entry per CDR3 protein. Here the sample spans about 610,000 distinct CDR3 sequences, approximately 16% being singletons. The sequenced sample consisted of blood. These receptors all stem from a woman in her thirties or forties with Graves' ophthalmopathy. Both conserved end residues are part of each CDR3. Each record gives: D gene, J gene, V gene, clone size, CDR3 DNA, CDR3 protein. A D gene is named only where the DNA matches it firmly. Clone size, where shown, is once, few, many, or a class for clones that have expanded.

d_call: -
j_call: TRBJ2-3
v_call: TRBV5-1
clone_size: many
cdr3_nt: TGCGCCAGCAGCTCGGACCGACAGAGTCCGGATACGCAGTATTTT
cdr3_aa: CASSSDRQSPDTQYF

d_call: TRBD1
j_call: TRBJ2-5
v_call: TRBV7-9
clone_size: -
cdr3_nt: TGTGCCAGCAGCACCGACGGGACAGGGATTGCCTGGACCCAGTACTTC
cdr3_aa: CASSTDGTGIAWTQYF

d_call: TRBD1
j_call: TRBJ1-4
v_call: TRBV20-1
clone_size: many
cdr3_nt: TGCAGTGCAATCGAGACAGGGTCTAATGAAAAACTGTTTTTT
cdr3_aa: CSAIETGSNEKLFF

d_call: TRBD1
j_call: TRBJ2-1
v_call: TRBV19
clone_size: -
cdr3_nt: TGTGCCAGTAGGGGACAGGGGGCGAGGAATGAGCAGTTCTTC
cdr3_aa: CASRGQGARNEQFF

d_call: TRBD2
j_call: TRBJ2-1
v_call: TRBV30
clone_size: many
cdr3_nt: TGTGCCTGGATCCCGGGGGGAGCCTACAATGAGCAGTTCTTC
cdr3_aa: CAWIPGGAYNEQFF

d_call: -
j_call: TRBJ2-3
v_call: TRBV5-1
clone_size: many
cdr3_nt: TGCGCCAGCAGCTTGGCCCAGAGCACAGATACGCAGTATTTT
cdr3_aa: CASSLAQSTDTQYF

d_call: TRBD1
j_call: TRBJ2-7
v_call: TRBV5-1
clone_size: -
cdr3_nt: TGCGCCAGCAGCTTGGGACAGGGGGGGCCTTACTACGAGCAGTACTTC
cdr3_aa: CASSLGQGGPYYEQYF

d_call: -
j_call: TRBJ2-5
v_call: TRBV30
clone_size: few
cdr3_nt: TGTGCCTGGAGTGTATGCGACTCCTACCAAGAGACCCAGTACTTC
cdr3_aa: CAWSVCDSYQETQYF

d_call: TRBD2
j_call: TRBJ2-5
v_call: TRBV11-2
clone_size: many
cdr3_nt: TGTGCCAGCAGCTTTAGGTCTAGCGGAGACGAGGAGACCCAGTACTTC
cdr3_aa: CASSFRSSGDEETQYF

d_call: -
j_call: TRBJ2-1
v_call: TRBV2
clone_size: many
cdr3_nt: TGTGCCAGCACTAGGCGGCATGAGCAGTTCTTC
cdr3_aa: CASTRRHEQFF

d_call: TRBD1
j_call: TRBJ1-1
v_call: TRBV5-4
clone_size: few
cdr3_nt: TGTGCCAGCAGCTTGGCCCTTGGGCAGGGGGTCGGGAACACTGAAGCTTTCTTT
cdr3_aa: CASSLALGQGVGNTEAFF

d_call: TRBD1
j_call: TRBJ1-4
v_call: TRBV11-2
clone_size: -
cdr3_nt: TGTGCCAGCAGCTTGTCCCGGGACAGGGTGGGAGGTGAAAAACTGTTTTTT
cdr3_aa: CASSLSRDRVGGEKLFF

d_call: TRBD2
j_call: TRBJ2-7
v_call: TRBV20-1
clone_size: -
cdr3_nt: TGCAGTGCTGCCGGGACTAGCGAGTACGAGCAGTACTTC
cdr3_aa: CSAAGTSEYEQYF

d_call: -
j_call: TRBJ2-6
v_call: TRBV7-6
clone_size: many
cdr3_nt: TGTGCCAGCAGCCCGCTCGCAGGGCTTGCTGGGGCCAACGTCCTGACTTTC
cdr3_aa: CASSPLAGLAGANVLTF

d_call: TRBD1
j_call: TRBJ2-7
v_call: TRBV3-1
clone_size: many
cdr3_nt: TGTGCCAGCACCCCCTACGGACAGGGCTACGAGCAGTACTTC
cdr3_aa: CASTPYGQGYEQYF

d_call: -
j_call: TRBJ2-7
v_call: TRBV6-1
clone_size: -
cdr3_nt: TGTGCCAGCAGAGGCCCGGACTTAACTTCCTACGAGCAGTACTTC
cdr3_aa: CASRGPDLTSYEQYF

d_call: -
j_call: TRBJ2-3
v_call: TRBV5-1
clone_size: -
cdr3_nt: TGCGCCAGCAGCATCCAGGGACCAGATACGCAGTATTTT
cdr3_aa: CASSIQGPDTQYF

d_call: TRBD1
j_call: TRBJ1-3
v_call: TRBV18
clone_size: few
cdr3_nt: TGTGCCAGCTCACCGGGACAGGCGGCCTCTGGAAACACCATATATTTT
cdr3_aa: CASSPGQAASGNTIYF

d_call: -
j_call: TRBJ1-5
v_call: TRBV6-1
clone_size: many
cdr3_nt: TGTGCCAGCAGAAGGACAAGGGGAAATCAGCCCCAGCATTTT
cdr3_aa: CASRRTRGNQPQHF

d_call: TRBD2
j_call: TRBJ2-1
v_call: TRBV11-2
clone_size: -
cdr3_nt: TGTGCCAGCAGCTTTCGGGGGGACTTGGTTAATGAGCAGTTCTTC
cdr3_aa: CASSFRGDLVNEQFF

d_call: -
j_call: TRBJ2-3
v_call: TRBV7-9
clone_size: few
cdr3_nt: TGTGCCAGCAGCTCCTTACCAGATACGCAGTATTTT
cdr3_aa: CASSSLPDTQYF

d_call: TRBD1
j_call: TRBJ2-1
v_call: TRBV25-1
clone_size: -
cdr3_nt: TGTGCCAGCAGTGTCAGGGGGAGTTCCTACAGTGAGCAGTTCTTC
cdr3_aa: CASSVRGSSYSEQFF

d_call: -
j_call: TRBJ1-5
v_call: TRBV12-3/TRBV12-4
clone_size: many
cdr3_nt: TGTGCCAGCAGTTCACGCACCCTATGGGGCTATCAGCCCCAGCATTTT
cdr3_aa: CASSSRTLWGYQPQHF

d_call: -
j_call: TRBJ1-5
v_call: TRBV28
clone_size: many
cdr3_nt: TGTGCCAGCAGGGGGTGGGGGGTTGGCAATCAGCCCCAGCATTTT
cdr3_aa: CASRGWGVGNQPQHF

d_call: -
j_call: TRBJ1-5
v_call: TRBV12-5
clone_size: many
cdr3_nt: TGTGCTAGTGGTTTGGTAGAAGGCAGGTCCCACAATCAGCCCCAGCATTTT
cdr3_aa: CASGLVEGRSHNQPQHF

d_call: TRBD2
j_call: TRBJ2-1
v_call: TRBV6-1
clone_size: many
cdr3_nt: TGTGCCAGCAGCCTCGCACGGACTAGCGGGAAAAATGAGCAGTTCTTC
cdr3_aa: CASSLARTSGKNEQFF